Sequencing of this T cell receptor (beta chain) was carried out in a study of T cell responses to AZD1222 COVID-19 vaccine. Overall study: Analysis merged second doses at about 4 or about 12 weeks.

Study-wide results and limits: Possibly, clonal diversity was underestimated; donors were largely white British and included more females. Vaccine-associated CD4 TCRs ranged over spike, dominating at 160-218 and 743-854. Without day 14 samples, only post-peak T cell repertoires were studied.

To note about this clone: What it binds is not known.

Assay used: immunoSEQ multiplex PCR; TCRdb lists only in-frame clones, some missing. Here the sample spans 96,000 or so clones, roughly 90% being singletons. The CDR3 spans 15 residues. Germline CDR1 and CDR2: LGHDT and YNNKEL (reference sequence). With 4 bases removed from V and 8 bases from J, the gap between germline ends came to 20 bases. The material sequenced was peripheral blood, taken on day 0 of AZD1222 vaccination. The V and J genes are TRBV3-1 (or the pseudogene TRBV3-2) and TRBJ2-5, with unresolved D. The TCR comes from an adult in good health. The CDR3 region is CASSPPVPPAGTQYF. CDR3 nucleotides: TGTGCCAGCAGCCCCCCGGTCCCCCCGGCAGGAACCCAGTACTTC.